The 18 T cell receptor beta chains listed next were all sequenced from one sample in a study of shared clonotypes between healthy human individuals. TCRdb keeps only in-frame clones here, not all; method: immunoSEQ multiplex PCR. The table shows about 2.4 million clones, with about 92% occurring only once. Sequencing was carried out using naive CD4+ T cells sorted from blood. Subset: CD45RA+ positively selected. Receptor source: a man aged 18-30 years in good health.

The V and J genes are TRBV7-8 and TRBJ2-1; D not resolved. The CDR3 contains 12 residues. The V end was cut by 5 bases, the J end by 7 bases, with 9 bases between. Per germline, CDR1 SGHVS and CDR2 FQNEAQ. CDR3 protein: CASSPTLNEQFF. DNA for the CDR3: TGTGCCAGCAGCCCCACGTTAAATGAGCAGTTCTTC.

The chain employs TRBV25-1 and TRBJ1-1, with 7 bases lining up with TRBD1. J gave up 7 bases and V 6 bases, and 8 bases lay outside the gene matches. The CDR3 totals 13 residues. CDR1 MGHDK and CDR2 SYGVNS come from the germline V gene. The CDR3 protein is CASRATGIVEAFF. The CDR3 nucleotides are TGTGCCAGCAGAGCGACAGGGATTGTTGAAGCTTTCTTT.

The chain employs TRBV4-3 and TRBJ2-7, with D tentatively TRBD1 (6 bases). V lost 1 base, J lost 6 bases, and 16 bases lay in between. Per the germline V gene, CDR1 is LGHNA and CDR2 is YSLEER. There are 15 residues in the CDR3. CDR3 region: CASSQAVRGWVEQYF. DNA for the CDR3: TGCGCCAGCAGCCAAGCGGTCAGGGGCTGGGTCGAGCAGTACTTC.

The V gene is TRBV30, the J gene TRBJ2-7; D may be TRBD1 (5 bases). Germline V CDR1 and CDR2: GTSNPN, SVGIG (reference sequence). Trimming removed 0 bases at V and 2 bases at J, with 14 bases between. The CDR3 sequence is 15 residues long. The CDR3 DNA reads TGTGCCTGGAGTGTACCGAGACAGATGCCCTACGAGCAGTACTTC. Its protein is CAWSVPRQMPYEQYF.

J is TRBJ1-1 and V is TRBV9; 8 nucleotides match TRBD1. Germline trimming cut 8 bases from V and 5 bases from J; bases unmatched to any gene: 11. The CDR3 extends over 14 amino acids. Germline V CDR1 and CDR2: SGDLS, YYNGEE. This CDR3 is CARRQGFVYTEAFF. The CDR3 nucleotides are TGTGCCAGAAGACAGGGGTTTGTATATACTGAAGCTTTCTTT.

The chain combines TRBV6-1 with TRBJ2-7; TRBD1 aligns across 7 bases. Trimming removed 0 bases from V and 3 bases from J; junction bases left unmatched: 5. Germline assignment: CDR1 MNHNS and CDR2 SASEGT. This CDR3 has 15 amino acids. Here the CDR3 reads CASSEAPSGGYEQYF. The CDR3 DNA follows: TGTGCCAGCAGTGAAGCGCCGTCAGGGGGCTACGAGCAGTACTTC.

The chain carries TRBV10-2 and TRBJ2-3, with no clear D. This CDR3 comprises 16 residues. CDR1 and CDR2 (germline): WSHSY, SAAADI. Trimming left V 3 bases short and J 1 base short, with 14 bases between. The CDR3 reads CASSDPRTAGTDTQYF. The CDR3, as DNA: TGCGCCAGCAGTGATCCCAGGACGGCCGGCACAGATACGCAGTATTTT.

J is TRBJ1-5 and V is TRBV27; D remains unclear. Trimming stripped 3 bases from V and 9 bases from J, with 18 bases between. Germline assignment: CDR1 MNHEY and CDR2 SMNVEV (reference sequence). This CDR3 is 15 amino acids long. CDR3 residues: CASSFRGLTVGPQHF. The CDR3 DNA follows: TGTGCCAGCAGTTTCAGAGGGTTAACGGTCGGGCCCCAGCATTTT.

CDR3 in amino acids: CASSLEGGGGYTF. Written as DNA, the CDR3 is TGTGCCAGCAGCTTGGAAGGAGGAGGGGGCTACACCTTC. The chain combines TRBV5-8 with TRBJ1-2; D not certain. V was clipped by 0 bases and J by 8 bases, with 11 bases between them. Germline-derived CDR1 and CDR2 are SGHTS and YDEGEE. The CDR3 consists of 13 residues.

V usage is TRBV19 and J usage is TRBJ2-3; the D gene is possibly TRBD1 (5 bases). CDR1 is LNHDA and CDR2 is SQIVND in the germline V gene (reference sequence). The CDR3 has 14 amino acids. The V and J ends lost 4 bases and 6 bases respectively, with 14 bases between them. CDR3 in amino acids: CASSRDPQGDTQYF. For the CDR3, the DNA is TGTGCCAGTAGTAGAGACCCTCAGGGCGATACGCAGTATTTT.

CDR3 DNA: TGTGCCAGCAGCTTAATTGTTAGCGGGAGGTTGGATACGCAGTATTTT. Its translation: CASSLIVSGRLDTQYF. The V and J genes are TRBV13 and TRBJ2-3; the match to TRBD2 covers 10 bases. The germline V gene has CDR1 PRHDT and CDR2 FYEKMQ (reference sequence). This CDR3 comprises 16 residues. With 2 bases clipped from V and 6 bases from J, the junction kept 8 bases outside the gene matches.

The chain links TRBV9 to TRBJ2-5; 12 bases are a match to TRBD2. CDR3 length equals 16 residues. V dropped 0 bases and J dropped 7; count of bases not matched to a gene: 7. Germline V gene sequence: CDR1 SGDLS, CDR2 YYNGEE. This chain's CDR3 is CASSVELAGGEGTQYF. The CDR3 DNA sequence: TGTGCCAGCAGCGTAGAGCTAGCGGGGGGGGAAGGGACCCAGTACTTC. Complete variable domain (other parts from reference TRBV9 and TRBJ2-5): DSGVTQTPKHLITATGQRVTLRCSPRSGDLSVYWYQQSLDQGLQFLIQYYNGEERAKGNILERFSAQQFPDLHSELNLSSLELGDSALYFCASSVELAGGEGTQYFGPGTRLLVL.

DNA for the CDR3: TGTGCCAGTAGTGCCTCGAACAGGGGGCGTATGAGAAATGAGCAGTTCTTC. It encodes CASSASNRGRMRNEQFF. The chain combines TRBV19 with TRBJ2-1; 9 bases map to TRBD1. V gave up 5 bases and J gave up 7 bases; unmatched junction bases: 15. CDR1 is LNHDA and CDR2 is SQIVND in the germline V gene (reference sequence). This CDR3 has 17 residues.

The chain has TRBV6-5 and TRBJ1-1, with 7 bases that match TRBD1. The CDR3 spans 15 residues. J was trimmed by 4 bases and V by 6 bases; bases with no gene match: 11. Germline-derived CDR1 and CDR2 are MNHEY and SVGAGI. The CDR3 DNA is TGTGCCAGCAGGACGGACAGACAGGGAGTCACTGAAGCTTTCTTT. This encodes CASRTDRQGVTEAFF.

This chain connects TRBV6-5 to TRBJ1-4; 8 bases match TRBD1. In germline, CDR1 is MNHEY, CDR2 SVGAGI. V lost 5 bases to trimming and J lost 5 bases; unmatched junction nucleotides: 4. There are 14 residues in the CDR3. CDR3 in amino acids: CASSQGAMNEKLFF. In DNA, the CDR3 is TGTGCCAGCAGTCAGGGGGCAATGAATGAAAAACTGTTTTTT.

The chain carries TRBV15 and TRBJ2-3, with D unresolved. The CDR3 length is 15 residues. Germline V lookup: CDR1 LNHNV, CDR2 YYDKDF (reference sequence). V was shortened by 6 bases and J by 1 base, with 14 bases between the two germline ends. The CDR3 here is CATRLTLGGTDTQYF. The CDR3 DNA reads TGTGCCACCAGACTTACTCTCGGTGGCACAGATACGCAGTATTTT.

V usage is TRBV28 and J usage is TRBJ1-6; 9 bases are a match to TRBD1. The CDR3 contains 17 residues. Unmatched junction bases numbered 14, after V lost 5 bases and J lost 9 bases. Germline-derived CDR1 and CDR2 are MDHEN and SYDVKM. The CDR3, as DNA: TGTGCCAGCAGTCTGGGACAGGGCGGGTCCGGCAGTTCACCCCTCCACTTT. This encodes CASSLGQGGSGSSPLHF.

About this clone itself: Other DNA sequences in the sample encode the same CDR3. The rearrangement joins TRBV5-1 to TRBJ1-2; D remains unclear. There are 12 residues in the CDR3. V lost 4 bases to trimming and J lost 4 bases, with 8 bases between them. Germline CDR1 and CDR2: SGHRS and YFSETQ. In nucleotides, the CDR3 is TGCGCCAGCAGCCTCGACACCTATGGCTACACCTTC. Translation: CASSLDTYGYTF.